The clone carrying this T cell receptor (beta chain) was seen more than once but under ten times. Its target is not known. These data originate in a study of identical twins. Study findings and constraints: The conclusions drew on cross-sectional statistical analysis instead of tracking the same donors.

Trimming cost V 0 bases and J 8 bases; bases outside gene matches: 11. The CDR3 runs 16 residues. CDR1 is LGHNA and CDR2 is YNFKEQ in the germline V gene. MiXCR was run by TCRdb on the 5' RACE reads, yielding one entry per CDR3 protein. The table lists 1.5 million to 2 million distinct CDR3 sequences, more than 30% of them singletons. The V and J genes are TRBV4-2 and TRBJ2-3; the match to TRBD2 covers 7 bases. Sample: cord blood. This sequence originates from a newborn girl in good health. The CDR3 sequence: CASSQDGTMRGVTQYF. The CDR3 nucleotides are TGTGCCAGCAGCCAAGATGGGACTATGAGAGGCGTTACGCAGTATTTT.